Following are 16 T cell receptor beta chains from one sample sequenced in a study of T-cell reconstitution after alpha-beta-depleted transplantation in children. Using unique molecular identifiers, the investigators prepared the TCRbeta library. TCRdb redid the calling of the PCR reads with MiXCR, one entry per CDR3 protein. Of 500,000 to 600,000 distinct CDR3 sequences detected, 15% to 20% appear once; the ten largest clones hold around 3.3%. Specimen: PBMCs from the stem cell graft donor, collected from the stem cell graft. The receptor set was obtained from a human donor who donated a stem cell graft to a child with acute lymphoblastic leukemia.

The chain combines TRBV20-1 with TRBJ2-3, with D perhaps matching TRBD2 (5 bases). V lost 5 bases to trimming and J lost 1 base, with 10 bases between them. CDR1 DFQATT and CDR2 SNEGSKA come from the germline V gene (reference sequence). CDR3 length: 13 residues. Here the CDR3 DNA reads TGCAGTGCTGAGGCCGGGGGCACAGATACGCAGTATTTT. Residues: CSAEAGGTDTQYF.

The chain couples TRBV5-5 to TRBJ1-1; D not certain. The germline V gene encodes CDR1 SGHKS and CDR2 YYEKEE (reference sequence). CDR3 length equals 16 residues. Between the trimmed V and J ends, which lost 4 bases and 1 base, there was a span of 17 bases. CDR3 nucleotide sequence: TGTGCCAGCAGCCCTCTCTCGGGAGGAGGGAACACTGAAGCTTTCTTT. Translated: CASSPLSGGGNTEAFF.

This clonotype was found once. The chain couples TRBV5-1 to TRBJ1-1, with D unresolved. There are 14 residues in the CDR3. CDR1 and CDR2 from the germline V gene are SGHRS and YFSETQ. Trimming shortened V by 3 bases and J by 8 bases, and 17 bases separated the two germline ends. This chain's CDR3 is CASSWVGRPKEAFF. As DNA, the CDR3 is TGCGCCAGCAGCTGGGTGGGGAGGCCAAAGGAAGCTTTCTTT.

The rearrangement links TRBV20-1 to TRBJ1-1; D is perhaps TRBD1 (5 bases). The CDR3 spans 14 residues. Germline V lookup: CDR1 DFQATT, CDR2 SNEGSKA (reference sequence). V lost 0 bases, J lost 0 bases, and 8 bases lay in between. The CDR3: CSAREAGMNTEAFF. The DNA of the CDR3 is TGCAGTGCTAGAGAGGCAGGGATGAACACTGAAGCTTTCTTT.

In its sample, this clonotype was seen many times. The V gene is TRBV11-2, the J gene TRBJ1-3; no firm D call. This CDR3 comprises 14 residues. V lost 3 bases, J lost 0 bases, and 6 bases lay in between. Germline CDR1 SGHAT, CDR2 FQNNGV. CDR3 protein: CASSLGTSGNTIYF. In DNA, the CDR3 is TGTGCCAGCAGCTTGGGAACCTCTGGAAACACCATATATTTT.

The rearrangement uses TRBV3-1 and TRBJ2-3, with 11 positions matching TRBD2. The CDR3 covers 16 residues. The V gene end was trimmed by 3 bases and the J gene end by 4 bases; junction bases not matched to a gene: 6. Germline values: CDR1 LGHDT, CDR2 YNNKEL (reference sequence). CDR3 sequence (DNA): TGTGCCAGCAGCCATTACACTAGCGGGAGAGCAGATACGCAGTATTTT. Its protein is CASSHYTSGRADTQYF.

This clonotype was observed a few times. The V call is TRBV20-1, the J call TRBJ1-1; 10 bases are a match to TRBD1. Germline values: CDR1 DFQATT, CDR2 SNEGSKA (reference sequence). This CDR3 has 14 residues. Losses at the gene ends were 5 bases for V and 3 bases for J; bases not matched to a gene: 6. Here the CDR3 reads CSAPGDRGDTEAFF. The CDR3 coding sequence is TGCAGTGCTCCCGGGGACAGGGGTGACACTGAAGCTTTCTTT.

The V gene is TRBV27, the J gene TRBJ1-5; TRBD1 matches 7 bases. Germline CDR1 reads MNHEY; CDR2 reads SMNVEV (reference sequence). With V trimmed by 9 bases and J by 2 bases, 10 bases remained unmatched. The CDR3 consists of 15 residues. This CDR3 reads CARGRQGRGNQPQHF. In DNA form, the CDR3 reads TGTGCCAGGGGCAGACAGGGCAGGGGCAATCAGCCCCAGCATTTT.

This clonotype turned up a few times. The chain carries TRBV7-2 and TRBJ2-3, with D perhaps TRBD2 (6 bases). The CDR3 is 15 residues long. Germline V lookup: CDR1 SGHTA, CDR2 FQGNSA. The germline V and J ends were trimmed by 0 bases and 3 bases, with 10 bases remaining between them. CDR3 in amino acids: CASSLAGGETDTQYF. The CDR3 bases are TGTGCCAGCAGCTTAGCGGGAGGAGAAACAGATACGCAGTATTTT.

The chain carries TRBV5-1 and TRBJ2-1; 8 positions match TRBD1. Germline-derived CDR1 and CDR2 are SGHRS and YFSETQ. Trimming cost V 2 bases and J 6 bases; bases outside gene matches: 7. This CDR3 is built from 15 residues. The CDR3 spells CASSFMTGAGNEQFF. In DNA, the CDR3 is TGCGCCAGCAGCTTCATGACAGGGGCAGGCAATGAGCAGTTCTTC.

The chain recombines TRBV5-1 with TRBJ2-1, with 9 bases matching TRBD1. The ends lost 2 bases at V and 6 bases at J; junction bases unmatched: 6. The length of the CDR3 is 15 residues. From germline, CDR1 is SGHRS and CDR2 YFSETQ. In nucleotides, the CDR3 is TGCGCCAGCAGCTTACTCTTGACAGGGGGCAATGAGCAGTTCTTC. Amino acids: CASSLLLTGGNEQFF.

This clonotype was detected a few times. The rearrangement links TRBV29-1 to TRBJ2-5; 8 bases match TRBD1. This CDR3 is 12 amino acids long. Germline V gene data show CDR1 as SQVTM and CDR2 as ANQGSEA. J was trimmed by 5 bases and V by 7 bases; bases with no gene match: 6. The DNA for the CDR3 is TGCAGCGCCCAGGGGGCTTGGGAGACCCAGTACTTC. Translation gives CSAQGAWETQYF.

The J gene is TRBJ2-7, the V gene TRBV4-2; D is perhaps TRBD1 (6 bases). The CDR3 runs 15 residues. Trimming took off 4 bases at V and 2 bases at J, with 15 bases between the two ends. Germline CDR1 reads LGHNA; CDR2 reads YNFKEQ. CDR3 DNA: TGTGCCAGCAGCCCTCGGCCAGGGGATACCTACGAGCAGTACTTC. This encodes CASSPRPGDTYEQYF.

This clonotype was seen a few times. V usage is TRBV4-1 and J usage is TRBJ2-4; D is perhaps TRBD1 or TRBD2 (5 bases each). Germline V gene data show CDR1 as MGHRA and CDR2 as YSYEKL. The CDR3 covers 16 residues. V lost 2 bases, J lost 7 bases, and 18 bases lay in between. The CDR3 protein is CASSQWSGGVGNIQYF. The DNA for the CDR3 is TGCGCCAGCAGCCAATGGAGTGGGGGTGTGGGGAACATTCAGTACTTC.

The V call is TRBV19, the J call TRBJ1-1; a weak D match, TRBD1 (6 bases). The ends were cut back, 1 base at V and 0 bases at J, with 12 bases in the middle. Germline CDR1 LNHDA, CDR2 SQIVND (reference sequence). CDR3 length: 16 residues. For the CDR3, the DNA is TGTGCCAGTAGTATAGGCACAGGGATCATGAACACTGAAGCTTTCTTT. Protein product: CASSIGTGIMNTEAFF.

About this clonotype itself: Relative to the germline gene, one junction end is altered; a read error may explain this. The chain combines TRBV2 with TRBJ2-3; TRBD1 agrees at 8 bases. The germline CDR1 and CDR2 sequences are SNHLY and FYNNEI. The CDR3 has 15 residues. The CDR3 spells CASSSGQVSTDTHYF. CDR3 bases: TGTGCCAGCAGCTCGGGACAGGTTAGCACAGATACGCATTATTTT.